This T cell receptor beta chain was sequenced during a study of blood T cell repertoires in COVID-19. Looking at the study overall: Whether acute or convalescent, the COVID-19 samples came from the United States, Italy and Spain. Sample material is recorded as cDNA or gDNA derived from T cells, B-cell-depleted T cells, or PBMCs.

This CDR3 spans 13 amino acids. V trimming: 6 bases; J trimming: 7 bases; junction bases outside the gene matches: 8. Germline CDR1 and CDR2: SNHLY and FYNNEI. Under the authors' procedure: By means of reference gene primer amplification, nucleated cell counts were estimated. Sequencing used immunoSEQ multiplex PCR; TCRdb keeps in-frame clones, though not all of them. V and J calls and clone size follow that table, whereas D and trimming were derived from the DNA. The sample comprises over 50,000 clones, roughly three quarters of which are singletons, and less than 20% rests with the top ten. This clone was counted a few times.

This TCR was sampled from a man older than 75 with acute or convalescent COVID-19. This chain links TRBV2 with TRBJ1-2; 7 bases match TRBD1. Sample: peripheral blood. CDR3 amino acids: CASRGQRLGGYTF. The CDR3 DNA follows: TGTGCCAGCAGGGGACAGAGGCTCGGTGGCTACACCTTC.